This T cell receptor beta chain was retrieved from a study of identical twins' blood T cells. Findings and caveats of the study: Abundant TCRbeta CDR3s overlapped more between twins than with unrelated donors.

Likely shared infections and vaccines: all three twin pairs were reared together. A previously described protocol, modified, built RNA-based TCR cDNA libraries. Each TCR cDNA library carried sample-specific barcodes on both ends. TCRdb re-analysed the 5' RACE reads in MiXCR, keeping a single row per CDR3 protein. The top ten clones hold more than 5.5% of a sample with hundreds of thousands of distinct CDR3 sequences, under 30% of them seen once. This clonotype was counted many times. What it recognizes is unknown. CDR3 length equals 12 residues. CDR1 SQVTM and CDR2 ANQGSEA come from the germline V gene. The V end lost 7 bases, the J end lost 3 bases, and 12 bases lay between the germline ends.

The origin of this receptor is a woman aged 18-49 years in good health. J is TRBJ2-5 and V is TRBV29-1; possible D gene TRBD1, 6 bases. Sequenced sample: PBMCs. CDR3 in DNA: TGCAGCGACACGGACAGAAAAGAGACCCAGTACTTC. Translating it yields CSDTDRKETQYF. The full variable domain, its missing parts supplied by reference TRBV29-1 and TRBJ2-5, is SAVISQKPSRDICQRGTSLTIQCQVDSQVTMMFWYRQQPGQSLTLIATANQGSEATYESGFVIDKFPISRPNLTFSTLTVSNMSPEDSSIYLCSDTDRKETQYFGPGTRLLVL.